This T cell receptor (beta chain) comes out of a study of vaccination and CD4 T cells after COVID-19. Points from the study as a whole: A nonsignificant rise from roughly 22 to 38 was seen in the median number of SARS-CoV-2-reactive clonotypes. Convalescent patients' median share of reactive clones seen only post-vaccination was 80% to 90%.

As for time point: late sampling 161 to 241 days after vaccination in three convalescent patients. As for treatment: 10-day PBMC culture with coronavirus spike peptide pools or control peptides (ViraFEST assay). CDR3 size: 14 residues. Trimming shortened V by 4 bases and J by 2 bases, and 10 bases separated the two germline ends. Germline CDR1 KGHDR, CDR2 SFDVKD. A remark on this clonotype: Antigen specificity is unknown.

Scientists ran DNA taken from cultured CD4+ T cells through the Oncomine TCR Beta short-read assay for sequencing. Genomic DNA from cultured CD4+ T cells was extracted. MiXCR was run by TCRdb on the PCR reads, yielding one entry per CDR3 protein. The sample contains around 25,000 distinct CDR3 sequences, 30% of which appear only once. This specimen was CD4+ T cells from blood, cultured in vitro, taken about 7 months after SARS-CoV-2 vaccination. This clonotype was sampled from a human donor who had recovered from COVID-19. This rearrangement joins TRBV24-1 to TRBJ1-2; no clear D. Written as DNA, the CDR3 is TGTGCCACCAGTGACCCAAGTTCGAACTATGGCTACACCTTC. Its protein is CATSDPSSNYGYTF.